The 14 T cell receptor beta chains listed next were all sequenced from one sample in a study of regulatory T cells in long-lasting Graves disease. This sample's time point: newly diagnosed GD, antithyroid drugs for less than 3 months. TCR sequences were obtained from RNA taken from PBMCs. The authors built TCR beta libraries using iRepertoire HTBI primers and Arm-PCR of CDR3 regions. TCRdb analysed the multiplex PCR reads with MiXCR anew, one entry per CDR3 protein. Of roughly 320,000 distinct CDR3 sequences detected, over 15% appear once; the ten largest clones hold just under 30%. The same data also contributed to another study, on T cells in Graves' hyperthyroidism and ophthalmopathy.

Sequencing used peripheral blood mononuclear cells (PBMCs), obtained at new diagnosis, from a patient treated with antithyroid drugs. The receptor source for this set is a middle-aged man with Graves disease.

About this clonotype itself: A much larger clone differs from this one at a single base, so this may be a read error. The CDR3 reads CASRTTLGTQYF. In DNA, the CDR3 is TGTGCCAGCAGGACCACGCTGGGGACCCAGTACTTC. This chain joins TRBV7-2 and TRBJ2-5; D is uncertain. This CDR3 is built from 12 residues. V lost 6 bases and J 7 bases, leaving 12 bases between the germline ends. Germline V gene sequence: CDR1 SGHTA, CDR2 FQGNSA.

Ten or more counts support this clonotype. V gene TRBV7-8 combines with J gene TRBJ2-5, with 10 bases that match TRBD2. There are 17 residues in the CDR3. V lost 1 base and J lost 5; bases outside the gene matches: 10. Germline CDR1 reads SGHVS; CDR2 reads FQNEAQ. The CDR3 sequence is CASSLVVPLAGEETQYF. The CDR3 nucleotides read TGTGCCAGCAGCTTAGTTGTGCCGCTAGCGGGGGAGGAGACCCAGTACTTC.

The sample holds many counts of this clonotype. V is TRBV6-1 and J is TRBJ2-7; D uncertain. The V gene's germline CDR1 is MNHNS and CDR2 SASEGT. The CDR3 length is 15 residues. V was trimmed by 3 bases and J by 0 bases, leaving 12 bases between them. CDR3 sequence reads: CASSEGATRSYEQYF. DNA for the CDR3: TGTGCCAGCAGTGAGGGTGCGACTCGCTCCTACGAGCAGTACTTC.

This clonotype was observed many times. The chain links TRBV18 to TRBJ2-6; no definite D call. Germline V lookup: CDR1 KGHSH, CDR2 LQKENI. The CDR3 consists of 16 residues. V was shortened by 2 bases and J by 2 bases, with 10 bases between the two germline ends. CDR3 sequence reads: CASSPVELAGANVLTF. CDR3 nucleotides: TGTGCCAGCTCACCAGTGGAGTTAGCTGGGGCCAACGTCCTGACTTTC.

Concerning this clonotype: This may arise from a read error, as a much more abundant clone is one base away. The CDR3 reads CANRGGASGWNEQFF. CDR3 sequence (DNA): TGTGCCAACAGGGGGGGGGCCTCAGGGTGGAATGAGCAGTTCTTC. The V gene is TRBV28, the J gene TRBJ2-1; D possibly corresponds to TRBD1 (8 bases). Trimming took off 10 bases at V and 7 bases at J, with 23 bases between the two ends. From germline, CDR1 is MDHEN and CDR2 SYDVKM. This CDR3 contains 15 residues.

This chain's CDR3 is CATRGQITGELFF. The CDR3 region has the DNA TGTGCCACCAGGGGACAGATCACCGGGGAGCTGTTTTTT. This chain links TRBV24-1 with TRBJ2-2; TRBD1 agrees at 7 bases. The germline gives CDR1 KGHDR, CDR2 SFDVKD. The V segment lost 7 bases and the J segment 4 bases; nucleotides outside the gene matches: 2. The CDR3 covers 13 residues.

At least ten counts were recorded for this clonotype. The chain employs TRBV3-1 and TRBJ2-1; 7 nucleotides line up with TRBD1. This CDR3 has 18 residues. V lost 2 bases to trimming and J lost 3 bases; unmatched junction nucleotides: 13. Per the germline V gene, CDR1 is LGHDT and CDR2 is YNNKEL (reference sequence). The CDR3 reads CASSQQLRQGVVYNEQFF. The CDR3 DNA follows: TGTGCCAGCAGCCAACAACTCAGACAGGGAGTGGTCTACAATGAGCAGTTCTTC.

This clonotype was counted only a few times. A far larger clone differs by one base, so this is likely a read error. V is TRBV7-2 and J is TRBJ1-5; D is ambiguous. V was trimmed by 1 base and J by 9 bases, leaving 10 bases between them. From germline, CDR1 is SGHTA and CDR2 FQGNSA. The CDR3 loop spans 13 amino acids. In nucleotides, the CDR3 is TGTGCCAGCAGCTTAGGGAGGGATCGGCCCCAGCATTTT. Its translation is CASSLGRDRPQHF.

This clonotype was picked up many times. The J gene is TRBJ2-7, the V gene TRBV10-3; 7 positions agree with TRBD1. Unmatched junction bases numbered 3, after V lost 0 bases and J lost 1 base. Germline assignment: CDR1 ENHRY and CDR2 SYGVKD. The CDR3 consists of 15 residues. CDR3 loop: CAISESGRGSYEQYF. In DNA form, the CDR3 reads TGTGCCATCAGTGAGTCCGGCAGGGGGTCCTACGAGCAGTACTTC.

The chain links TRBV15 to TRBJ2-1; no definite D call. With 5 bases removed from V and 1 base from J, the gap between germline ends came to 15 bases. The germline CDR1 and CDR2 sequences are LNHNV and YYDKDF (reference sequence). The CDR3 length is 16 residues. The CDR3 sequence: CATSANLDMSYNEQFF. In DNA, the CDR3 is TGTGCCACCAGCGCAAACCTAGATATGTCCTACAATGAGCAGTTCTTC. Supplemented by reference TRBV15 and TRBJ2-1, the full variable domain reads DAMVIQNPRYQVTQFGKPVTLSCSQTLNHNVMYWYQQKSSQAPKLLFHYYDKDFNNEADTPDNFQSRRPNTSFCFLDIRSPGLGDTAMYLCATSANLDMSYNEQFFGPGTRLTVL.

This clonotype was observed at least ten times. The chain uses TRBV7-2 and TRBJ2-2, with 13 nucleotides matching TRBD2. V lost 4 bases and J lost 5; bases outside the gene matches: 1. CDR1 is SGHTA and CDR2 is FQGNSA in the germline V gene. The CDR3 runs 15 residues. CDR3 nucleotides: TGTGCCAGCAGCTCACTAGCGGGGGGGACCGGGGAGCTGTTTTTT. Its protein product is CASSSLAGGTGELFF.

This clonotype was seen repeatedly, ten times or more. This sequence joins TRBV7-9 and TRBJ2-3, with D unresolved. V lost 5 bases, J lost 3 bases, and 18 bases lay in between. The CDR3 covers 16 residues. From germline, CDR1 is SEHNR and CDR2 FQNEAQ (reference sequence). The CDR3 DNA follows: TGTGCCAGCAGCCCCCGATCGGCCCCCGATACAGATACGCAGTATTTT. Protein: CASSPRSAPDTDTQYF.

This sequence joins TRBV12-3 or TRBV12-4 and TRBJ1-5, with 7 bases aligning to TRBD1. The CDR3 is 14 amino acids. V was pared by 6 bases and J by 6 bases, with 8 bases of the junction left unmatched. The CDR3 bases are TGTGCCAGCAGAAAGGCAGGGGGGGGTCAGCCCCAGCATTTT. Amino acid sequence: CASRKAGGGQPQHF.

This clonotype appeared many times. The chain recombines TRBV10-3 with TRBJ2-7; D call uncertain. The CDR3 loop spans 13 amino acids. V dropped 4 bases and J dropped 0 bases, with 7 bases sitting between them. CDR1 and CDR2 from the germline V gene are ENHRY and SYGVKD. This CDR3 is CAISVGDSYEQYF. CDR3 DNA: TGTGCCATCAGTGTTGGAGACTCCTACGAGCAGTACTTC.